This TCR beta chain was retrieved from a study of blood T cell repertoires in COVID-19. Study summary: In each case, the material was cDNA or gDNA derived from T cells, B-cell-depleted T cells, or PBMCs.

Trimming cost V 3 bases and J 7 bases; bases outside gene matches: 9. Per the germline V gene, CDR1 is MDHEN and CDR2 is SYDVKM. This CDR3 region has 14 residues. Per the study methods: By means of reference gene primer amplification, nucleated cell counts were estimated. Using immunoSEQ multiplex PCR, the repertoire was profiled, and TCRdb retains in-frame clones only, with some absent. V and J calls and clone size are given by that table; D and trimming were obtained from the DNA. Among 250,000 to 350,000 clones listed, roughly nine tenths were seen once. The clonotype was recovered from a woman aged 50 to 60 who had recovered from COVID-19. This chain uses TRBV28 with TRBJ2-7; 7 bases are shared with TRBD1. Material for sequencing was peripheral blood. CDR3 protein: CASSFRGRGNEQYF. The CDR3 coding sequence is TGTGCCAGCAGTTTCAGAGGCAGGGGGAATGAGCAGTACTTC.